This TCR beta chain is drawn from a study of HIV-infected patients and healthy controls. Study-wide findings and caveats: Apparent post-therapy Gini recovery among HIV-infected patients was not reproduced with size-matched repertoires. Healthy control repertoires had roughly threefold more distinct CDR3s than untreated HIV+ repertoires, and higher Shannon diversity. HIV-infected patients shared fewer CDR3 sequences between individuals than healthy controls.

Alpha and beta constant-region primers primed reverse transcription of around 500 ng RNA. Alpha and beta chain libraries were made separately by chain-specific third strand synthesis with multiplexing indices. Two random hexamers, added before amplification and joined, formed each molecule's 12-nucleotide barcode. Each CDR3 protein gets one entry after TCRdb re-called the 5' RACE reads with MiXCR. The data show about 15,000 distinct CDR3 sequences, approximately 7% seen once. No cell fractionation was done, so the repertoire covers all unsorted peripheral blood T cells. This clonotype was seen many times. Its antigen is not known. There are 14 residues in the CDR3. Germline CDR1 is SQVTM and CDR2 is ANQGSEA. The V gene lost 5 bases and the J gene lost 4 bases, with 14 bases spanning the gap.

This receptor was obtained from an adult in good health. This chain uses TRBV29-1 with TRBJ1-4; D uncertain. The sample consisted of blood. In nucleotides, the CDR3 is TGCAGCGTTAAACTGGGGAAGAATAATGAAAAACTGTTTTTT. Its translation is CSVKLGKNNEKLFF.